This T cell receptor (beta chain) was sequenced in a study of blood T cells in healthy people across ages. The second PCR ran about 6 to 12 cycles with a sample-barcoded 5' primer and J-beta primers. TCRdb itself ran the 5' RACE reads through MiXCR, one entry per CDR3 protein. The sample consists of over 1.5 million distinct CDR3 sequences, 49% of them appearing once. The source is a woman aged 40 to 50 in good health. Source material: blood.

The CDR3 bases are TGCAGTGCTAGCGGGCCACCAAACTACGAGCAGTACTTC. It specifies CSASGPPNYEQYF. V and J are TRBV20-1 and TRBJ2-7; D ambiguous. The CDR3 has 13 residues. Germline CDR1 DFQATT, CDR2 SNEGSKA (reference sequence). The V gene lost 3 bases and the J gene lost 3 bases, with 12 bases spanning the gap.